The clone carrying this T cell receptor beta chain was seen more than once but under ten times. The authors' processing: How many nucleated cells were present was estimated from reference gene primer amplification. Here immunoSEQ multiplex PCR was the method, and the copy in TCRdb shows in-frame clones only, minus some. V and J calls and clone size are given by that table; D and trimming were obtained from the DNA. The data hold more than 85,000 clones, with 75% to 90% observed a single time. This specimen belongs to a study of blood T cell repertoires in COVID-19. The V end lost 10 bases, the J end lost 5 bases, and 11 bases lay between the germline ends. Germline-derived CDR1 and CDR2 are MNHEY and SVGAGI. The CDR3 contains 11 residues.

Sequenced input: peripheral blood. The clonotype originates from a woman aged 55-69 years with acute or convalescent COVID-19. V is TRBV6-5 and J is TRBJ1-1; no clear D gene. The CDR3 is CATGIRTEAFF. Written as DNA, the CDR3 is TGTGCCACGGGGATTCGGACTGAAGCTTTCTTT.